The present entry profiles one T cell receptor (beta chain) with its context. The target of this receptor is not known. No base quality information exists; no much larger clone differs at one position. Peripheral blood CD8+ and CD4+ T cells from healthy donors, Susac syndrome patients and multiple sclerosis patients were profiled by high-throughput TCR beta sequencing. Multiple sclerosis controls were treatment-naive patients with stable or active relapsing-remitting disease fulfilling revised McDonald criteria. CD8+ TEMRA cells were enriched by FACS, while bulk CD8+ and CD4+ T cells were purified by magnetic negative isolation. Blood was collected in EDTA tubes and processed within 24 hours, with PBMCs isolated through density gradient centrifugation. PBMCs intended for TCR sequencing were frozen in liquid nitrogen and were later thawed in a 37 degrees C water bath. The sorted or isolated CD4+, CD8+ and CD8+ TEMRA cells reached a purity of at least 90%.

The data derive from a study of CD8 T cells in Susac syndrome (dated by TCRdb to between 2018 and 2021). For context, the study as a whole: The study used repertoire sequencing to test whether antigen drove CD8+ T cell activation and differentiation in Susac syndrome. Clonality of the CD8+ T cell repertoire was compared between about a dozen healthy donors, about 14 Susac syndrome patients and about 15 multiple sclerosis patients.

General conclusions and limits of the study: The study acknowledged that relatively few individuals were included in the TCR sequencing and HLA analysis.

RNA was extracted using the RNeasy kit, and 0.5 to 1 microgram was reverse transcribed with random hexamers. The immunoSEQ multiplex PCR assay, which covers 54 Vbeta and 13 Jbeta segments, was used to amplify TCR beta CDR3 regions. PCR amplification bias was corrected by using a synthetic template baseline for primer optimization and computational correction. In the paper's pipeline: Reads were annotated to V, D and J genes per IMGT and analyzed with immunoSEQ Analyzer, keeping only productive sequences. Clonality was computed as one minus Shannon entropy normalized by log2 of the number of productive unique sequences. For each patient and control, public and private clones were evaluated within the 100 most prevalent clones. Susac-specific clones were defined as absent from healthy and MS cohorts, around 970 published viral clones and other ImmuneACCESS disease sequences. TCRdb reprocessing: public reads trimmed at Q25 with fastp, clones called with MiXCR, in-frame beta chains kept. Entries that share a CDR3 protein sequence are merged under the most common genes and DNA. These V and J calls rely on TCRdb rather than the paper's analysis. The sample has hundreds of thousands of distinct CDR3 sequences on record, more than 80% of them singletons. About 0.12% of the sample rests with the top ten.

Trimming at the junction amounts to 3 bases on V and 3 bases on J, and the germline ends lie 12 bases apart. The CDR1 and CDR2 encoded by the germline V gene (reference sequence) are DFQATT and SNEGSKA. The CDR3 numbers 14 residues from cysteine through phenylalanine. The retained sequence is limited to the CDR3, 42 bases, with the frame set at the first base. The rearrangement joined TRBV20-1 to TRBJ1-5; the D segment could be TRBD1, given 5 matching bases. The TCR originated in a human donor with multiple sclerosis. Specimen: CD8+ T cells from PBMCs. CDR3 region: CSARPGEVNQPQHF. Here is the DNA: TGCAGTGCTAGGCCGGGGGAGGTCAATCAGCCCCAGCATTTT.